What follows are 25 T cell receptor beta chains derived from one specimen sequenced in a study of blood T cell repertoires in COVID-19. Some clones are missing from TCRdb's copy, which holds only in-frame ones; the method was immunoSEQ multiplex PCR. This sample has around 620,000 clones, with about 87% found just once. Sequenced input: peripheral blood. Receptor source: a woman aged 18-29 years with acute or convalescent COVID-19.

The chain couples TRBV6-4 to TRBJ2-1; TRBD1 might be the D (6 bases). The germline V gene encodes CDR1 MRHNA and CDR2 SNTAGT. V lost 4 bases and J lost 6, with 16 bases in between. This CDR3 is built from 15 residues. Written as DNA, the CDR3 is TGTGCCAGCAGTGCCCAACCCGGGACACCCAATGAGCAGTTCTTC. It translates to CASSAQPGTPNEQFF.

The chain links TRBV6-1 to TRBJ1-5; D is possibly TRBD1 (6 bases). In germline, CDR1 is MNHNS, CDR2 SASEGT. Trimming shortened V by 1 base and J by 4 bases, and 11 bases separated the two germline ends. The CDR3 covers 15 residues. For the CDR3, the DNA is TGTGCCAGCAGTGAAGGGGTAACAGGGAATCAGCCCCAGCATTTT. Amino acids: CASSEGVTGNQPQHF.

The gene calls are TRBV27 and TRBJ2-3, with TRBD2 matching 8 bases. The V gene end was trimmed by 2 bases and the J gene end by 6 bases; junction bases not matched to a gene: 16. CDR1 is MNHEY and CDR2 is SMNVEV in the germline V gene (reference sequence). This CDR3 is built from 18 residues. CDR3 sequence reads: CASSLIWEGGGRLDTQYF. The CDR3 DNA is TGTGCCAGCAGTTTAATCTGGGAAGGCGGGGGGCGGTTGGATACGCAGTATTTT.

The V gene is TRBV9, the J gene TRBJ1-2, with 10 positions matching TRBD1. The CDR3 runs to 15 residues. Per the germline V gene, CDR1 is SGDLS and CDR2 is YYNGEE. V lost 2 bases to trimming and J lost 1 base; unmatched junction nucleotides: 2. The CDR3 loop reads CASSVGQGFNYGYTF. DNA for the CDR3: TGTGCCAGCAGCGTGGGACAGGGGTTTAACTATGGCTACACCTTC.

J is TRBJ1-2 and V is TRBV7-8; D is undetermined. V lost 6 bases and J 3 bases, leaving 11 bases between the germline ends. Germline V lookup: CDR1 SGHVS, CDR2 FQNEAQ. This CDR3 comprises 13 residues. CDR3 sequence: CASRSGVDYGYTF. CDR3 nucleotides: TGTGCCAGCAGATCCGGGGTGGACTATGGCTACACCTTC.

The chain couples TRBV6-6 to TRBJ1-2, with D perhaps TRBD1 (6 bases). This CDR3 is built from 15 residues. V lost 2 bases and J 5 bases, leaving 15 bases between the germline ends. Germline V gene data show CDR1 as MNHNY and CDR2 as SVGAGI (reference sequence). The CDR3 DNA sequence: TGTGCCAGCAGTTACCGGGACACAAAATCTTATGGCTACACCTTC. It codes for CASSYRDTKSYGYTF.

This chain links TRBV5-1 with TRBJ2-5; 9 nucleotides match TRBD1. Germline-derived CDR1 and CDR2 are SGHRS and YFSETQ. V lost 0 bases and J lost 4; bases outside the gene matches: 10. The CDR3 loop spans 17 amino acids. CDR3 bases: TGCGCCAGCAGCTTGGGTCCTAACAGGGGGCCGGGAGAGACCCAGTACTTC. Encoded protein: CASSLGPNRGPGETQYF.

This chain joins TRBV21-1 and TRBJ1-2; the table's D call, TRBD1, has no DNA check behind it. TRBV21-1 is a listed pseudogene. The CDR3 is 12 residues long. Here the CDR3 reads CASRDRGLGYTF. CDR3 nucleotides: TGTGCCAGCCGGGACAGGGGGCTTGGCTACACCTTC.

This clone showed up just a few times. This chain joins TRBV6-5 and TRBJ2-3, with 7 bases fitting TRBD1. This CDR3 has 14 residues. CDR1 is MNHEY and CDR2 is SVGAGI in the germline V gene. With 6 bases clipped from V and 2 bases from J, the junction kept 5 bases outside the gene matches. CDR3 DNA: TGTGCCAGCAGAGGGGGCCGAGCCACAGATACGCAGTATTTT. Its translation is CASRGGRATDTQYF.

The V call is TRBV5-1, the J call TRBJ2-7; TRBD1 is a possible D gene (5 bases). V shed 0 bases and J shed 7 bases, with 5 bases lying between them. Germline-derived CDR1 and CDR2 are SGHRS and YFSETQ. This CDR3 is 11 amino acids long. The CDR3 DNA reads TGCGCCAGCAGCTTGGGACAGGAGCAGTACTTC. Amino acid sequence: CASSLGQEQYF. The whole variable domain, filled in from reference TRBV5-1 and TRBJ2-7, reads KAGVTQTPRYLIKTRGQQVTLSCSPISGHRSVSWYQQTPGQGLQFLFEYFSETQRNKGNFPGRFSGRQFSNSRSEMNVSTLELGDSALYLCASSLGQEQYFGPGTRLTVT.

The rearrangement joins TRBV4-1 to TRBJ1-5; D perhaps matches TRBD1 (6 bases). CDR1 is MGHRA and CDR2 is YSYEKL in the germline V gene. The CDR3 is 14 amino acids. V dropped 3 bases and J dropped 6 bases, with 12 bases sitting between them. CDR3 sequence: CASSQSGVIQPQHF. DNA of the CDR3: TGCGCCAGCAGCCAGTCAGGGGTAATTCAGCCCCAGCATTTT.

The chain links TRBV18 to TRBJ1-4; TRBD1 matches 8 bases. The CDR3 runs to 17 residues. Germline V gene sequence: CDR1 KGHSH, CDR2 LQKENI. V was clipped by 3 bases and J by 7 bases; unmatched bases: 13. CDR3 loop: CASSPPGQVGRGEKLFF. The CDR3 DNA sequence: TGTGCCAGCTCACCCCCGGGACAGGTCGGCAGGGGTGAAAAACTGTTTTTT.

V is TRBV9 and J is TRBJ2-7; 8 bases align to TRBD1. The J segment lost 6 bases and the V segment lost 5 bases, leaving 10 bases of the junction unmatched. This CDR3 comprises 14 residues. Germline loops: CDR1 SGDLS, CDR2 YYNGEE. The CDR3 DNA sequence: TGTGCCAGCAGTGCTCGACAGGGGTCCCCCGAGCAGTACTTC. Protein product: CASSARQGSPEQYF.

The chain recombines TRBV7-2 with TRBJ1-2, with TRBD1 matching over 7 bases. Germline lookup yields CDR1 SGHTA and CDR2 FQGNSA. Trimming cost V 5 bases and J 6 bases; bases outside gene matches: 15. The CDR3 has 16 residues. The CDR3 sequence: CASSLSVTGKGDGYTF. CDR3 nucleotide sequence: TGTGCCAGCAGCCTATCAGTGACAGGGAAGGGCGATGGCTACACCTTC.

This clone was counted a single time. This rearrangement joins TRBV7-2 to TRBJ1-5; D is possibly TRBD1 (6 bases). The CDR3 sequence is 16 residues long. V was trimmed by 0 bases and J by 4 bases, leaving 13 bases between them. Germline CDR1 SGHTA, CDR2 FQGNSA. In nucleotides, the CDR3 is TGTGCCAGCAGCTTAGCAGTTTGGACAGCGAATCAGCCCCAGCATTTT. Its protein is CASSLAVWTANQPQHF.

A word on this clone: This sample includes further DNA sequences coding for the same CDR3. CDR3 in amino acids: CASSPGTEAFF. The CDR3 DNA reads TGTGCCAGCAGCCCCGGGACAGAAGCTTTCTTT. J is TRBJ1-1 and V is TRBV6-6; a possible D gene is TRBD1 (6 bases). The germline V and J ends were trimmed by 6 bases and 8 bases, with 10 bases remaining between them. This CDR3 region has 11 residues. Germline V gene data show CDR1 as MNHNY and CDR2 as SVGAGI (reference sequence).

The chain couples TRBV5-4 to TRBJ1-3; D remains ambiguous. The CDR3 loop spans 14 amino acids. V lost 1 base to trimming and J lost 0 bases, with 5 bases between them. Germline CDR1 is SGHNT and CDR2 is YYREEE (reference sequence). CDR3 nucleotide sequence: TGTGCCAGCAGCTTGTACAGCTCTGGAAACACCATATATTTT. Protein product: CASSLYSSGNTIYF.

Concerning this clone itself: Other DNA sequences of this sample code for an identical CDR3. This chain links TRBV13 with TRBJ2-2, with 12 nucleotides matching TRBD2. This CDR3 region has 15 residues. V shed 3 bases, J shed 5 bases, and the junction held 1 base outside the gene matches. From germline, CDR1 is PRHDT and CDR2 FYEKMQ (reference sequence). Here the CDR3 DNA reads TGTGCCAGCAGCTTTGGACTAGCGGGGACCGGGGAGCTGTTTTTT. Encoded protein: CASSFGLAGTGELFF.

The CDR3 loop is CASGTGGERTEAFF. The CDR3, as DNA: TGTGCCAGTGGGACAGGGGGTGAGAGGACTGAAGCTTTCTTT. The J gene is TRBJ1-1, the V gene TRBV19, with 11 bases aligning to TRBD1. The CDR3 runs to 14 residues. With 8 bases clipped from V and 5 bases from J, the junction kept 7 bases outside the gene matches. Germline V lookup: CDR1 LNHDA, CDR2 SQIVND (reference sequence).

The chain is built from TRBV6-5 and TRBJ1-2; 7 nucleotides align to TRBD1. The CDR3 covers 15 residues. Germline lookup yields CDR1 MNHEY and CDR2 SVGAGI. Trimming at V came to 5 bases and at J to 8 bases, leaving 14 bases not matched to a gene. CDR3: CASSRDSRPREGYTF. DNA for the CDR3: TGTGCCAGCAGTCGGGACAGTCGTCCCCGAGAGGGCTACACCTTC.

V gene TRBV5-3 combines with J gene TRBJ2-7, with D perhaps matching TRBD2 (6 bases). TRBV5-3 is an open reading frame whose function is uncertain. This CDR3 is 14 amino acids long. The V and J ends lost 4 bases and 0 bases respectively, with 11 bases between them. CDR3 coding DNA: TGTGCCAGAAGCAGGGACTTCCTCTCCTACGAGCAGTACTTC. It is translated as CARSRDFLSYEQYF.

In this sample, this clone turned up once. The chain couples TRBV6-5 to TRBJ1-6, with 9 bases matching TRBD1. CDR1 is MNHEY and CDR2 is SVGAGI in the germline V gene. V gave up 5 bases and J gave up 9 bases; unmatched junction bases: 5. This CDR3 region has 14 residues. The DNA for the CDR3 is TGTGCCAGCAGTACCGACAGGGGGAGTTCACCCCTCCACTTT. Translation: CASSTDRGSSPLHF.

The chain employs TRBV6-6 and TRBJ2-2; D gene unclear. Looked up from germline, CDR1 is MNHNY and CDR2 is SVGAGI (reference sequence). V lost 3 bases and J 5 bases, leaving 7 bases between the germline ends. This CDR3 region has 13 residues. The CDR3 loop is CASSYLETGELFF. In nucleotides, the CDR3 is TGTGCCAGCAGTTATCTAGAAACCGGGGAGCTGTTTTTT.

The V call is TRBV10-3, the J call TRBJ2-2; 8 bases are a match to TRBD1. V was pared by 6 bases and J by 4 bases, with 7 bases of the junction left unmatched. The length of the CDR3 is 15 residues. The germline V gene has CDR1 ENHRY and CDR2 SYGVKD. This chain's CDR3 is CAIRTDRGGTGELFF. CDR3 bases: TGTGCCATCAGGACAGACAGGGGAGGCACCGGGGAGCTGTTTTTT.

This rearrangement joins TRBV6-6 to TRBJ1-5; possibly TRBD1 for D (6 bases). CDR3 length equals 15 residues. V dropped 5 bases and J dropped 0 bases, with 11 bases sitting between them. From germline, CDR1 is MNHNY and CDR2 SVGAGI (reference sequence). CDR3 in amino acids: CASSPGTYSNQPQHF. CDR3 coding DNA: TGTGCCAGCAGTCCCGGGACATATAGCAATCAGCCCCAGCATTTT.